These 4 T cell receptor beta chains were all obtained from the same sample, sequenced in a study of T-cell reconstitution after alpha-beta-depleted transplantation in children. The TCRbeta library incorporated unique molecular identifiers. A single record per CDR3 protein comes from TCRdb applying MiXCR to the PCR reads. The sample contains just over 950,000 distinct CDR3 sequences, about 31% of which appear only once. The starting material was PBMCs, mostly from graft donor cells, obtained 360 days after TCRalphabeta/CD19-depleted stem cell transplant. Receptor source: a boy in the first two years of life who had a stem cell transplant for SCID, so the T cells may come from the graft donor.

The gene calls are TRBV3-1 and TRBJ2-3; D possibly corresponds to TRBD1 (5 bases). Trimming left V 0 bases short and J 2 bases short, with 15 bases between. This CDR3 contains 17 residues. Germline values: CDR1 LGHDT, CDR2 YNNKEL (reference sequence). CDR3 DNA: TGTGCCAGCAGCCAAGAAGGGGCGCTCCCCCCCACAGATACGCAGTATTTT. Translating it yields CASSQEGALPPTDTQYF.

About this clonotype itself: The junction differs from germline at one of its ends, possibly a read error. J is TRBJ1-2 and V is TRBV20-1, with a weak D call TRBD1 (6 bases). The germline gives CDR1 DFQATT, CDR2 SNEGSKA (reference sequence). There are 14 residues in the CDR3. CDR3 protein: CSARGGRVGYGYTF. The CDR3 nucleotides are TGCAGTGCAAGAGGGGGGAGAGTCGGCTATGGCTACACCTTC.

V and J are TRBV4-3 and TRBJ2-5, with D tentatively TRBD2 (6 bases). Germline CDR1 and CDR2: LGHNA and YSLEER. Trimming took off 1 base at V and 5 bases at J, with 26 bases between the two ends. This CDR3 comprises 19 residues. The CDR3 loop reads CASSQGDSVPAGSGETQYF. CDR3 DNA sequence: TGCGCCAGCAGCCAAGGAGATTCGGTTCCGGCGGGGTCGGGGGAGACCCAGTACTTC.

J is TRBJ2-3 and V is TRBV4-3; D is tentatively TRBD1 or TRBD2 (6 bases each). This CDR3 comprises 13 residues. Germline V gene lookup returns CDR1 LGHNA and CDR2 YSLEER. Between the trimmed V and J ends, which lost 2 bases and 5 bases, there was a span of 8 bases. CDR3 nucleotide sequence: TGCGCCAGCAGCCAAAAGGGGGGAGATACGCAGTATTTT. This encodes CASSQKGGDTQYF.